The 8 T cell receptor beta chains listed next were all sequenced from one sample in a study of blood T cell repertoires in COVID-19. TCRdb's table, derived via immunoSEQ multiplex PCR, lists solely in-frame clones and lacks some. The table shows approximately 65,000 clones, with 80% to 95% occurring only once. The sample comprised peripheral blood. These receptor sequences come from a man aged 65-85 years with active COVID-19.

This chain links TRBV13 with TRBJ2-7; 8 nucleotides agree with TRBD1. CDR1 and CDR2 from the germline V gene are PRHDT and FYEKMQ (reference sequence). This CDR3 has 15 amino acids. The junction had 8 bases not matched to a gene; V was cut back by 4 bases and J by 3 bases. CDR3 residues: CASSSQGAPRYEQYF. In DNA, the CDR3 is TGTGCCAGCAGCTCCCAGGGGGCGCCCCGCTACGAGCAGTACTTC.

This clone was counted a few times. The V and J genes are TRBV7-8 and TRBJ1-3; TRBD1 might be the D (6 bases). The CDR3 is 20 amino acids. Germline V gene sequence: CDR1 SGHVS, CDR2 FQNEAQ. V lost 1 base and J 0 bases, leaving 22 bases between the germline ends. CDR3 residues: CASSLGGFMTGEISGNTIYF. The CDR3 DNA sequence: TGTGCCAGCAGCTTAGGGGGATTTATGACAGGCGAAATCTCTGGAAACACCATATATTTT.

The CDR3 region has the DNA TGTGCCAGCAGCCCCCGTGTCCAAGAGACCCAGTACTTC. Encoded protein: CASSPRVQETQYF. The V and J genes are TRBV11-2 and TRBJ2-5; D not certain. This CDR3 is built from 13 residues. Per germline, CDR1 SGHAT and CDR2 FQNNGV. The ends were cut back, 5 bases at V and 1 base at J, with 8 bases in the middle.

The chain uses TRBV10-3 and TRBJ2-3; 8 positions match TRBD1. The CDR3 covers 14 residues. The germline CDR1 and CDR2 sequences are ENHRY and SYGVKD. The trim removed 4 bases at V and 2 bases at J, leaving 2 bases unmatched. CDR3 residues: CAISGQGNTDTQYF. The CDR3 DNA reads TGTGCCATCAGTGGACAGGGGAACACAGATACGCAGTATTTT.

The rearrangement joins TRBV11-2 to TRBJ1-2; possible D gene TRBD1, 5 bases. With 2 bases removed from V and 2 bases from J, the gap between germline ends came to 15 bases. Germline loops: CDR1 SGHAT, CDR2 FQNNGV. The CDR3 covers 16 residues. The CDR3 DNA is TGTGCCAGCAGCTTATCTACGCGGGGGATAAACTATGGCTACACCTTC. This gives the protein CASSLSTRGINYGYTF.

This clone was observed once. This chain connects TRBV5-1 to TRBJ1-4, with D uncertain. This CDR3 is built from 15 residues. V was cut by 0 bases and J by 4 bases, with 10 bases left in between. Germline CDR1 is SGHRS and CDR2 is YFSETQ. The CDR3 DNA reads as TGCGCCAGCAGCTTGGCACAGCCCCATAATGAAAAACTGTTTTTT. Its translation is CASSLAQPHNEKLFF.

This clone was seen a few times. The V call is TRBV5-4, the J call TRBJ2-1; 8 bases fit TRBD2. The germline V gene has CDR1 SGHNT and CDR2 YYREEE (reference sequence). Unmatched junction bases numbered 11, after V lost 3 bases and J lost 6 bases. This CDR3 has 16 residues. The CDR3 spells CASSYSERGRLNEQFF. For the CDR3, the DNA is TGTGCCAGCAGCTACTCCGAGCGGGGGCGCCTCAATGAGCAGTTCTTC.

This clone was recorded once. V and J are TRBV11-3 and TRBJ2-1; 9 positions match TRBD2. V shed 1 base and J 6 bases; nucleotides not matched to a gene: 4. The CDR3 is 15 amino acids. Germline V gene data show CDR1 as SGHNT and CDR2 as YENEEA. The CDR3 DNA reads TGTGCCAGCAGCTTAGGAGCGGGGGGTTTCAATGAGCAGTTCTTC. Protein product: CASSLGAGGFNEQFF.